The entry that follows covers one T cell receptor (beta chain) sequence. Its antigen is currently unknown. This sample stems from a study of OX40 agonist ivuxolimab in advanced cancers. Background on the study: Ivuxolimab, an antibody acting as an agonist of OX40 (CD134), was used to treat patients. Study results and caveats: The expanded peripheral T cells' antigen specificity was not determined.

Germline assignment: CDR1 MGHRA and CDR2 YSYEKL. There are 13 residues in the CDR3. The V gene lost 1 base and the J gene lost 2 bases, with 5 bases spanning the gap. Using immunoSEQ multiplex PCR, the repertoire was profiled, and TCRdb retains in-frame clones only, with some absent. The table includes 100,000 to 110,000 clones, under 95% detected once. The rearrangement links TRBV4-1 to TRBJ1-2; D is uncertain. This receptor was identified in an adult with an advanced solid tumor such as melanoma, head and neck, liver or kidney cancer. The material was CD4+ or CD8+ T cells sorted from blood, obtained in a trial of the OX40 agonist ivuxolimab. The CDR3 nucleotides are TGCGCCAGCAGCCAAGTGCCAAACTATGGCTACACCTTC. Translated: CASSQVPNYGYTF.